These T cell receptor beta chains were read from a single sample in a study of blood T cell repertoires in COVID-19. Measured with immunoSEQ multiplex PCR; TCRdb has only the in-frame clones, and not every one. The repertoire holds about 340,000 clones, with less than 90% as singletons. The sample was peripheral blood. The receptors come from a woman aged 60-75 years with COVID-19, enrolled during active disease. CDR3s include the opening cysteine and the closing phenylalanine or tryptophan. Each record gives: V gene, clone size, CDR3 protein. The listing skips clone size in some rows; elsewhere it reads once, few, many or a size class.

>TRBV4-1|NA
CASSQFFPGEKNIQYF
>TRBV5-4|NA
CASSLINQDSNIQYF
>TRBV4-2|once
CASSLHGSGGAWNEQFF
>TRBV27|NA
CASSWAGGNTEAFF
>TRBV6-4|NA
CASSDEETGELFF
>TRBV6-1|few
CASSEGIRTIYDEQFF
>TRBV2|NA
CASSEVARENTEAFF
>TRBV12-5|NA
CASGLREEGAEQFF
>TRBV5-4|NA
CASSPRTSGGTETQYF
>TRBV4-2|NA
CASSQEDSVGGRETQYF
>TRBV7-2|NA
CASSLEAGQNSPLHF
>TRBV23-1|NA
CASSQRQGNQLFF
>TRBV5-6|NA
CASSLGQGDFFFDTEAFF
>TRBV7-6|few
CASSHNTGELFF
>TRBV5-1|NA
CASEAGWAAQETQYF
>TRBV10-3|NA
CAISGGGNSPLHF
>TRBV5-6|NA
CASSFLRTEREAFF
>TRBV5-1|NA
CASSGGTGDQPQHF
>TRBV6-5|NA
CASIRGKGLIGELFF
>TRBV27|NA
CASSRKTEGAGGYTF
>TRBV2|medium-sized
CASSEWQAGSSNQPQHF
>TRBV6-5|NA
CASSPLPGQGYGYTF
>TRBV9|few
CASSRQGVPTGELFF
>TRBV5-6|NA
CASSNTGGGNEQFF
>TRBV6-6|NA
CASSHPTGTGRSLGWTGELFF
>TRBV4-1|few
CASSQEGTGSGELFF
>TRBV12-3/TRBV12-4|NA
CASSLRGNQPQHF
>TRBV7-8|NA
CASSSYRDTDGYTF
>TRBV4-2|NA
CASSRRLAADNEQFF
>TRBV18|once
CASSLDSRNTEAFF
>TRBV11-2|NA
CASSLVTSGGTDTQYF
>TRBV5-1|NA
CASSFSDISYEQYF
>TRBV7-2|NA
CASSLEQFNEQYF
>TRBV7-6|NA
CASSLGAPYNEQFF
>TRBV10-2|NA
CASGRVRTGEGYGYTF
>TRBV19|NA
CASSIVGGGAGAQYF
>TRBV5-4|NA
CASRSETAYGYTF
>TRBV6-5|NA
CASSRGARYTF
>TRBV5-5|NA
CASSLQKTYNSPLHF
>TRBV29-1|NA
CSPARDNSRETQYF
>TRBV11-1|NA
CASSFTGSYGYTF
>TRBV7-2|NA
CASSFQGFEQYF
>TRBV9|NA
CASSVGQSNTEAFF
>TRBV7-8|NA
CASSDRSDTQYF
>TRBV6-6|NA
CASRTGGLDTDTQYF
>TRBV7-3|once
CASSIQGGNTIYF
>TRBV5-1|NA
CASSLRSSGGGRETQYF
>TRBV4-1|NA
CASSQVSLSSYEQYF
>TRBV18|NA
CASAQGANSYEQYF
>TRBV5-4|few
CASSSTEAGGTEAFF
>TRBV18|NA
CASSRRTGTYNEQFF
>TRBV5-8|NA
CASSPTVLAGGSTDTQYF
>TRBV19|NA
CASSPTGTYGYTF
>TRBV7-7|NA
CASSLEVASGGAETQYF
>TRBV28|NA
CASRQGRQETQYF
>TRBV7-8|NA
CASTLGYGVGVSTDTQYF
>TRBV5-4|NA
CASYDETGVSNEQFF
>TRBV6-4|NA
CASSDSGSGTEAFF
>TRBV13|NA
CASSISGGSTDTQYF